The rows below give T cell receptor beta chains drawn from one sample of a study of T cell changes during pregnancy in multiple sclerosis. Here immunoSEQ multiplex PCR was the method, and the copy in TCRdb shows in-frame clones only, minus some. This table has 20,000 to 25,000 clones, 70% to 90% appearing once. Sequencing was performed on CD4+ T cells from peripheral blood mononuclear cells, taken in the first trimester of pregnancy. Receptor source: a female donor in good health, enrolled as a control in a pregnancy study. CDR3s include the opening cysteine and the closing phenylalanine or tryptophan.

CDR3aa,j_gene,v_gene
CASNREREKLFF,TRBJ1-4,TRBV2
CASSPDRGNQPQHF,TRBJ1-5,TRBV6-6
CATAPSSGAGAKTNEKLFF,TRBJ1-4,TRBV5-1
CASSESREHTEAFF,TRBJ1-1,TRBV25-1
CATSRAKGLAGGNEQFF,TRBJ2-1,TRBV15
CASGTSGETQYF,TRBJ2-5,TRBV19
CASRPPGLETQYF,TRBJ2-5,TRBV7-6
CASSEASSSYEQYF,TRBJ2-7,TRBV6-1
CASSSRTSGGWGAYNEQFF,TRBJ2-1,TRBV19
CASSSLADSYNEQFF,TRBJ2-1,TRBV7-3
CASSTGTAHWGYTF,TRBJ1-2,TRBV7-2
CASSLGTSGIYEQYF,TRBJ2-7,TRBV5-4
CASSPIGGEWEPQHF,TRBJ1-5,TRBV5-1
CASSRRGGGGSSYEQYF,TRBJ2-7,TRBV5-4
CASSRPGTGEETQYF,TRBJ2-5,TRBV6-5
CASSGTGLRANYGYTF,TRBJ1-2,TRBV7-2
CASQRAGGPSISGELFF,TRBJ2-2,TRBV11-2
CASSLVAGALDTQYF,TRBJ2-3,TRBV5-1
CAISESTLGRMNTEAFF,TRBJ1-1,TRBV10-3
CASSLVGQENTEAFF,TRBJ1-1,TRBV11-1
CASSLFANTGELFF,TRBJ2-2,TRBV9
CASSLESAGKIPYEQYF,TRBJ2-7,TRBV7-4
CASSLASTGARVTYEQYF,TRBJ2-7,TRBV7-2
CASSPPQGQGADQPQHF,TRBJ1-5,TRBV18
CASRTAGVGTEAFF,TRBJ1-1,TRBV6-1
CASSRTLAGSGNEQFF,TRBJ2-1,TRBV5-4
CASSPDRTREQYF,TRBJ2-7,TRBV27
CASSLAGGLWDEQYF,TRBJ2-7,TRBV5-1
CASSGLAGTATDTQYF,TRBJ2-3,TRBV19
CASSQVTSGETQYF,TRBJ2-5,TRBV4-3
CASSRWTSGVSTGELFF,TRBJ2-2,TRBV5-8
CASSLVSGYEQYF,TRBJ2-7,TRBV11-2
CASSHAGGGNQPQHF,TRBJ1-5,TRBV18
CASSLATTGPGELFF,TRBJ2-2,TRBV7-9
CASRWGQGRAEQYF,TRBJ2-7,TRBV11-2